The entry that follows covers one TCR beta chain sequence. The table came from immunoSEQ multiplex PCR; TCRdb's copy has only in-frame clones and leaves some out. The sample includes tens of thousands of clones, approximately 80% of them seen just once. The data are from a study of T cells in tuberculosis. Whole-study context: T cells were selected with CD1B tetramers loaded with glucose monomycolate.

CDR3 length equals 16 residues. J was trimmed by 7 bases and V by 3 bases; bases with no gene match: 11. Germline-derived CDR1 and CDR2 are SGHDT and YYEEEE. Sorting used thawed, overnight-rested PBMC stained with anti-CD3, a viability dye and GMM-loaded CD1B tetramer. C32 glucose monomycolate from Rhodococcus equi was loaded onto the CD1B tetramers. The clonotype originates from an adult woman with latent tuberculosis. Sequenced: CD1b-GMM tetramer-negative cells sorted from PBMCs. The chain combines TRBV5-6 with TRBJ1-5, with 9 nucleotides matching TRBD1. The CDR3 loop is CASSSGTGGLGQPQHF. The CDR3 DNA follows: TGTGCCAGCAGCTCAGGTACAGGGGGCTTAGGGCAGCCCCAGCATTTT. Complete variable domain (other parts from reference TRBV5-6 and TRBJ1-5): DAGVTQSPTHLIKTRGQQVTLRCSPKSGHDTVSWYQQALGQGPQFIFQYYEEEERQRGNFPDRFSGHQFPNYSSELNVNALLLGDSALYLCASSSGTGGLGQPQHFGDGTRLSIL.